The T cell receptor (beta chain) under discussion was sequenced for a study of blood T cells in healthy people across ages. Regarding the study as a whole: Diversity of TCR beta correlated strongly with naive T cell percentage.

Drawing of peripheral blood yielded approximately 10 milliliters from each donor. A second PCR, run for roughly 6 to 11 cycles, used a sample-barcoded 5' primer plus a J-beta primer mix. With 12 random nucleotides, a template-switch adaptor tagged each individual cDNA molecule. Researchers report that each sample yielded at least 2.5 million CDR3-containing paired-end reads. TCRdb re-called the 5' RACE reads with MiXCR, one entry per CDR3 protein. The sample consists of over 950,000 distinct CDR3 sequences, 35% to 45% of them appearing once. The CDR3 contains 15 residues. The V segment lost 2 bases and the J segment 4 bases; nucleotides outside the gene matches: 4. The V gene's germline CDR1 is SGHTA and CDR2 FQGNSA. This clonotype has only a few counts. Its target is not known.

This clonotype was sampled from a man aged 18 to 29 in good health. Sample: blood. V and J are TRBV7-2 and TRBJ2-1; 8 bases map to TRBD2. The CDR3 sequence is CASSLQTSGYNEQFF. For the CDR3, the DNA is TGTGCCAGCAGCTTACAAACTAGCGGTTACAATGAGCAGTTCTTC.